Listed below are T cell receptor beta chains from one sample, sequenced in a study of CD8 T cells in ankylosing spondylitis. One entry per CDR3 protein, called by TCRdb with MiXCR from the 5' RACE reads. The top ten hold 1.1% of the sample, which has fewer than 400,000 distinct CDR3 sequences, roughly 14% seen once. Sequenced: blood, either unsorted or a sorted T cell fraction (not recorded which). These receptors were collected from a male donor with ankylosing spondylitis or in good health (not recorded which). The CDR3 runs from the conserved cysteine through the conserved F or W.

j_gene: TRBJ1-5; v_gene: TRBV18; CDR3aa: CASSTEGDQPQHF
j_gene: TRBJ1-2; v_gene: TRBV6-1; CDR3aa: CASSGSGGGSYGYTF
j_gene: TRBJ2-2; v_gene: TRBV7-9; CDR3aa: CASSFIGVRGRPGELFF
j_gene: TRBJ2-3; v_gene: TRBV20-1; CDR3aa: CSALGLVADTQYF
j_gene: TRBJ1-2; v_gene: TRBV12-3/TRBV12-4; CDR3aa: CASSTSTGAGGYTF
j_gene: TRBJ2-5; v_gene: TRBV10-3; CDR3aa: CAISGVAGMETQYF
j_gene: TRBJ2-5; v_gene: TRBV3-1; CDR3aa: CASSLKDWYQETQYF
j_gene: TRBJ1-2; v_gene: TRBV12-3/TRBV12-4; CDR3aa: CASSPSESGYTF
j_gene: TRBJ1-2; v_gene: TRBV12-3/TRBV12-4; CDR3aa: CASSFRGPTGGYTF
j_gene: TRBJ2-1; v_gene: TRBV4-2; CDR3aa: CASSQETSGSYNEQFF
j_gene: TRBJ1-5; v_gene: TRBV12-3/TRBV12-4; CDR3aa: CASSRGTTGMGNQPQHF
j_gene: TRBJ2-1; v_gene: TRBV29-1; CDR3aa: CSAGVNEQFF
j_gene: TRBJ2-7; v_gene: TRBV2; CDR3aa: CASSWNSYEQYF
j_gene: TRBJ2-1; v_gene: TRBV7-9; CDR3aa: CASSLRARQSSYNEQFF
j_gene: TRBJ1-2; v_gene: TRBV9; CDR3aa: CASSTGQGIRYGYTF
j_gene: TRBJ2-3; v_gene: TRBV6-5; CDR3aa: CASSYSGQGSDTQYF
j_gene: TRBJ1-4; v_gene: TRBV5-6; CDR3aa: CASSSYPGRLNEKLFF
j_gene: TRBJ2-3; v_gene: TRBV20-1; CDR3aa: CSAGDRGSTDTQYF
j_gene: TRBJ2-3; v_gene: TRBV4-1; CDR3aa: CASSQDRDRGTGPSTDTQYF
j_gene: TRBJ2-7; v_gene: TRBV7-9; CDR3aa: CASSAQGTNSYEQYF
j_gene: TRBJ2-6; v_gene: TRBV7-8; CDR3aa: CASSLEEASGANVLTF
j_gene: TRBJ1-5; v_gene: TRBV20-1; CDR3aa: CSASANGNQPQHF
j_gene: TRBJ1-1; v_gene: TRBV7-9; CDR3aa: CASSLAAPQPEAFF
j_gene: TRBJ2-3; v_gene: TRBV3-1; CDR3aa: CASSQDFRGDDTQYF
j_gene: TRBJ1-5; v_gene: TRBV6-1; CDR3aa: CASSNYRGQGNQPQHF
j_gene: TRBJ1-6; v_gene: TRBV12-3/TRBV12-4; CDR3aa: CASSRGQGASSYNSPLHF
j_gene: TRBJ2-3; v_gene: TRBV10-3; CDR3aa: CAIRGGSRTDTQYF
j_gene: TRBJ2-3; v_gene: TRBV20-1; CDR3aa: CSARVVGGTDTQYF
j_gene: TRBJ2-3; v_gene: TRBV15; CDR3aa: CATSLRLASTTDTQYF
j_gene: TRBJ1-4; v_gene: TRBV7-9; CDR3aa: CASTLETTDEKLFF
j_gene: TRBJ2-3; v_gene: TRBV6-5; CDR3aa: CASSYTLGQGFGGDTQYF
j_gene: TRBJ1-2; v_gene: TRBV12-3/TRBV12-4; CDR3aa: CASSLALTQNYGYTF
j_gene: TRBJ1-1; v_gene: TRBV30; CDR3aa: CAWTLGRANTEAFF
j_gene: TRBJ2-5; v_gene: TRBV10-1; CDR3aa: CASSGTSGGAETQYF
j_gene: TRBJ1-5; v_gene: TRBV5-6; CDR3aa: CASSWGQGDQPQHF
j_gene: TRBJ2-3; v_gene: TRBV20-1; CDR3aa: CSARGPYSGNTDTQYF
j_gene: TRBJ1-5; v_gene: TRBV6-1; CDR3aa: CASSLPQGENQPQHF
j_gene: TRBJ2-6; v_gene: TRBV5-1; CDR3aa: CASSYSRGVGGANVLTF
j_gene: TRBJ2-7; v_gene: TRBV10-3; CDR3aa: CAISDPMGGAPYEQYF
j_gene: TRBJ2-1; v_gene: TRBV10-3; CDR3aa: CAISRPSGSYNEQFF
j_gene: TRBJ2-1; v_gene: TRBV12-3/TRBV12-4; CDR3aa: CASSAGTDLFSYNEQFF
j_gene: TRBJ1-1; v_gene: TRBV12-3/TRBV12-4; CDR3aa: CASSLTEGLRRGTEAFF
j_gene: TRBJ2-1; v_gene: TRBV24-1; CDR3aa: CATSDSSMTVYNEQFF
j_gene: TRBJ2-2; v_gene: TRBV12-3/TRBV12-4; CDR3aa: CASSLGMGGTGELFF
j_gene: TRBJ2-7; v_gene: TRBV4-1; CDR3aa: CASSQDGTSYEQYF
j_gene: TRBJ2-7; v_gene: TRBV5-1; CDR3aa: CASSLGGTAVAYEQYF
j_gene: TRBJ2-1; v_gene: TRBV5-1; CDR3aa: CASSSGDGGSVLEFF